This entry describes one TCR beta chain. The germline V gene has CDR1 SGHRS and CDR2 YFSETQ. J lost 2 bases, V lost 4 bases, and 6 bases had no gene match. This CDR3 has 16 residues. This entry belongs to a study of control samples from healthy donors and cancer patients. Only in-frame clones appear in the TCRdb table, and some are missing; sequencing was by immunoSEQ multiplex PCR. This sample yields roughly 130,000 clones, of which around 93% are seen a single time; roughly 7.8% belongs to the top ten. This clonotype was obtained from a young man in good health. The sequenced sample consisted of blood. The J gene is TRBJ1-2, the V gene TRBV5-1, with 12 bases fitting TRBD1. For the CDR3, the DNA is TGCGCCAGCAGCCCGGGACAGGGGGCTCCAAACTATGGCTACACCTTC. It is translated as CASSPGQGAPNYGYTF.